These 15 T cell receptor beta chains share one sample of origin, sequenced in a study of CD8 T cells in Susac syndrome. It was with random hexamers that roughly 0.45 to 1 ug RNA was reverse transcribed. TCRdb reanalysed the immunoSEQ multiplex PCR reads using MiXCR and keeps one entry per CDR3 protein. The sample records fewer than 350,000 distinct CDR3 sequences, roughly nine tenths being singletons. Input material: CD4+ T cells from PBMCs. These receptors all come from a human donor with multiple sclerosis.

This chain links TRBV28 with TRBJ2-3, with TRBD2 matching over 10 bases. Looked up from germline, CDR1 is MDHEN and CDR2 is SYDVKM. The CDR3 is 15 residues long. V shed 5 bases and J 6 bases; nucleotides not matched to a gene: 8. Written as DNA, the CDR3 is TGTGCCAGCAGTCCACCCGGACTAGCGGTGGATACGCAGTATTTT. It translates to CASSPPGLAVDTQYF.

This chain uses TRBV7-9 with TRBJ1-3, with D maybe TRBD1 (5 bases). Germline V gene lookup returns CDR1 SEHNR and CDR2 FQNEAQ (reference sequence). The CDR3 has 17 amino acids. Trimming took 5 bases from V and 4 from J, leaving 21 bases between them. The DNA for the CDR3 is TGTGCCAGCAGCCCACGCCGAGGGGCCCGCGGAGGAAACACCATATATTTT. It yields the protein CASSPRRGARGGNTIYF.

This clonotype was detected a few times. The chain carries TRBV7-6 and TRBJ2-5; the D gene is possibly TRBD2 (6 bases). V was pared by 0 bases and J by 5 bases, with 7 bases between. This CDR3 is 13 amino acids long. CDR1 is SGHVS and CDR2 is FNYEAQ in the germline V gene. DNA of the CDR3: TGTGCCAGCAGCTTAGCGGGGAGGGAGACCCAGTACTTC. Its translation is CASSLAGRETQYF.

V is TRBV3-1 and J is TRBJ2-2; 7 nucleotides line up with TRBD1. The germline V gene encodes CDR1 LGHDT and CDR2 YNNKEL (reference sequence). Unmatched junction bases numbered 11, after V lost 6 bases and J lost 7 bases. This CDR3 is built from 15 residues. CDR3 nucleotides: TGTGCCAGCAGGGCACAGGGGTTAAAAGACGGGGAGCTGTTTTTT. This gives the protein CASRAQGLKDGELFF.

Written as DNA, the CDR3 is TGTGCCAGCAGCTTAAACGGGGTGGGGCAGCCCCAGCATTTT. Protein product: CASSLNGVGQPQHF. V gene TRBV7-2 combines with J gene TRBJ1-5; unclear D gene. Germline CDR1 reads SGHTA; CDR2 reads FQGNSA. With 2 bases removed from V and 7 bases from J, the gap between germline ends came to 12 bases. This CDR3 is 14 amino acids long.

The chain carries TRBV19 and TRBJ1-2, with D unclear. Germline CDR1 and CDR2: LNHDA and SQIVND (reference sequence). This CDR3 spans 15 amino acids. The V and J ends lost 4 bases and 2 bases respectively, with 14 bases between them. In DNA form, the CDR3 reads TGTGCCAGTAGTACGTCGACCCGGCGGAACTATGGCTACACCTTC. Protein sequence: CASSTSTRRNYGYTF. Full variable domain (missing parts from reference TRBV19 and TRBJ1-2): DGGITQSPKYLFRKEGQNVTLSCEQNLNHDAMYWYRQDPGQGLRLIYYSQIVNDFQKGDIAEGYSVSREKKESFPLTVTSAQKNPTAFYLCASSTSTRRNYGYTFGSGTRLTVV.

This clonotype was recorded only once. CDR3 protein: CATSRDTNSPLHF. The CDR3 nucleotides read TGTGCCACCTCGAGGGACACCAATTCACCCCTCCACTTT. V and J are TRBV19 and TRBJ1-6, with D perhaps TRBD1 (6 bases). The CDR3 is made up of 13 amino acids. The germline V and J ends were trimmed by 10 bases and 7 bases, with 14 bases remaining between them. Germline V gene data show CDR1 as LNHDA and CDR2 as SQIVND (reference sequence).

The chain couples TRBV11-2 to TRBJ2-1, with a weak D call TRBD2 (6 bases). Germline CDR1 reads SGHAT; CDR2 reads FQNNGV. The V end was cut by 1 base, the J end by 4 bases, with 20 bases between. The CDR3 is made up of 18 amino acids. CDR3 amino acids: CASSLAGLAKGFYNEQFF. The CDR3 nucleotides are TGTGCCAGCAGCTTAGCCGGGCTAGCGAAGGGGTTTTACAATGAGCAGTTCTTC.

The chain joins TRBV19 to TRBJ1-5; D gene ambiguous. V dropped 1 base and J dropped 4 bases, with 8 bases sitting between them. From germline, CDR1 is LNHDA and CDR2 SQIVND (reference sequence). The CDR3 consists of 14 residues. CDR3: CASSIAETNQPQHF. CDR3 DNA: TGTGCCAGTAGTATAGCCGAGACAAATCAGCCCCAGCATTTT. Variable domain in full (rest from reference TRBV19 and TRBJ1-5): DGGITQSPKYLFRKEGQNVTLSCEQNLNHDAMYWYRQDPGQGLRLIYYSQIVNDFQKGDIAEGYSVSREKKESFPLTVTSAQKNPTAFYLCASSIAETNQPQHFGDGTRLSIL.

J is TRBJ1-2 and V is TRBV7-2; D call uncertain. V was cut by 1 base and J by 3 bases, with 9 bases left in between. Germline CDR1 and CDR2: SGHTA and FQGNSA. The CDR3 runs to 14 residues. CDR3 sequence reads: CASSLGVRDYGYTF. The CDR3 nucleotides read TGTGCCAGCAGCTTAGGTGTCAGAGACTATGGCTACACCTTC.

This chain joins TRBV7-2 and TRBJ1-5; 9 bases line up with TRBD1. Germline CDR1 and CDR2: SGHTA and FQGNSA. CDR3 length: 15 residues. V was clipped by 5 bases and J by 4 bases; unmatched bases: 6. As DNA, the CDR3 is TGTGCCAGCAGCCGCCCTGACAGGGGGAATCAGCCCCAGCATTTT. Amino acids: CASSRPDRGNQPQHF.

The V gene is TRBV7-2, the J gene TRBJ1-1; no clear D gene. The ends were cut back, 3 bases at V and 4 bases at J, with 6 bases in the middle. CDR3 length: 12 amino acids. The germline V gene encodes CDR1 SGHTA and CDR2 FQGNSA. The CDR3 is CASSLYSTEAFF. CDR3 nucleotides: TGTGCCAGCAGCTTGTATAGCACTGAAGCTTTCTTT.

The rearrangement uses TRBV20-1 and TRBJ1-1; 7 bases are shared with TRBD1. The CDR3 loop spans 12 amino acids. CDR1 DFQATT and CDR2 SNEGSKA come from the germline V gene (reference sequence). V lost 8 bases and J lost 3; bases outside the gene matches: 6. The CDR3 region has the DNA TGCAGTTTGACAGGGCCGGACACTGAAGCTTTCTTT. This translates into CSLTGPDTEAFF.

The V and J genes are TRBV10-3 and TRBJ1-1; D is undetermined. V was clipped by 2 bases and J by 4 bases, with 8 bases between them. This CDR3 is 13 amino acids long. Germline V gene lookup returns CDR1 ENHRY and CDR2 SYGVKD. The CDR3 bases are TGTGCCATCAGTGAGGGACCTTTCACTGAAGCTTTCTTT. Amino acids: CAISEGPFTEAFF.

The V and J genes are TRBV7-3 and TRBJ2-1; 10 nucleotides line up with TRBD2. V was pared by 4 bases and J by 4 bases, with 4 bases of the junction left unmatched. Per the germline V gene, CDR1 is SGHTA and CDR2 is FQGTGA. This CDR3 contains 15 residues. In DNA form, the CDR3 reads TGTGCCAGCAGCTCCCAAGCGGGAGGGTACAATGAGCAGTTCTTC. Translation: CASSSQAGGYNEQFF.